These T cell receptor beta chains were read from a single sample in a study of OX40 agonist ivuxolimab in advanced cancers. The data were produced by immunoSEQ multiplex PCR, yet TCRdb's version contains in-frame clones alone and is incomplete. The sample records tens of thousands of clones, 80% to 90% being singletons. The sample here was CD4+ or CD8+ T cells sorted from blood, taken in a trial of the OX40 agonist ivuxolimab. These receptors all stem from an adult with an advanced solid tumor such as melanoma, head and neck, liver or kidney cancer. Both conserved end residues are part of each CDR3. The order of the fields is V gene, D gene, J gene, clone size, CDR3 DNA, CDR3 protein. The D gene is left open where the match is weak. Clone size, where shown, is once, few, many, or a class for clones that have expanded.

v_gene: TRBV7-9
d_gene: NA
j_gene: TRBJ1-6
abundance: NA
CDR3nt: TGTGCCAGCAGCTTTGGGGAACGGAATTCACCCCTCCACTTT
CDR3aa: CASSFGERNSPLHF

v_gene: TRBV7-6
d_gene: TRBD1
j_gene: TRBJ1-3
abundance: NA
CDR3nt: TGTGCCAGCAGCCCGGGACAGGGGGCGTCCGGAGGAAACACCATATATTTT
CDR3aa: CASSPGQGASGGNTIYF

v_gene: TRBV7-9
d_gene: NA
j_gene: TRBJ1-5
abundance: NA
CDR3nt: TGTGCCAGCAGCTTAGAGGGAGATCAGCCCCAGCATTTT
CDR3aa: CASSLEGDQPQHF

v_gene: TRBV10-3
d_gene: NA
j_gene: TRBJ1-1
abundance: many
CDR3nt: TGTGCCATCAGTGAGTCGACTCGGGCAGTTAGGGGGATGAACACTGAAGCTTTCTTT
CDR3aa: CAISESTRAVRGMNTEAFF

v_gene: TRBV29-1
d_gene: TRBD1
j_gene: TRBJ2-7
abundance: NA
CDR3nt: TGCAGCGGGGGACAGGGGGCCGACGAGCAGTACTTC
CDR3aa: CSGGQGADEQYF

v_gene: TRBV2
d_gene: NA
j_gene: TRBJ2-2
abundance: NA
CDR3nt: TGTGCCAGCAGTGTAGCTCAGGCTGGGACCGGGGAGCTGTTTTTT
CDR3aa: CASSVAQAGTGELFF

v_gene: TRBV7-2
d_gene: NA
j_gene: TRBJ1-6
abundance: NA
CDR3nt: TGTGCCAGCAGCTCGGGCCGGAATAATTCACCCCTCCACTTT
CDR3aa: CASSSGRNNSPLHF

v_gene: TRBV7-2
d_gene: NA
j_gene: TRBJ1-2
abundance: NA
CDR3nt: TGTGCCAGCAGCCCGGCGGGCCTCAACTATGGCTACACCTTC
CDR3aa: CASSPAGLNYGYTF

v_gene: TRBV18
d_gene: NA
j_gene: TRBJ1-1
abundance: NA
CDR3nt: TGTGCCAGCTCACCATGGGGCGGGATGGAGACTGAAGCTTTCTTT
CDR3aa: CASSPWGGMETEAFF

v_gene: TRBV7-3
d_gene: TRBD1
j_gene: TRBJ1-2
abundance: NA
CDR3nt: TGTGCCAGCAGCTCCGGACAGGGCTATGGCTACACCTTC
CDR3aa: CASSSGQGYGYTF

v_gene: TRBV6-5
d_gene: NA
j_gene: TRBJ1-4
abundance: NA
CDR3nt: TGTGCCAGCAGTCGAGCAGGGGTCCTGTTTTTT
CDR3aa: CASSRAGVLFF

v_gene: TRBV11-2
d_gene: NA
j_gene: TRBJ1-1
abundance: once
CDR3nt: TGTGCCAGCAGCTTGCCCAGGCAGAACACTGAAGCTTTCTTT
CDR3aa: CASSLPRQNTEAFF

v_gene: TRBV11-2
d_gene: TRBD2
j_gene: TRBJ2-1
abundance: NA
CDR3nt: TGTGCCAGCAGCTCTACTAGCGCCCAGTTCTTC
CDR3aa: CASSSTSAQFF

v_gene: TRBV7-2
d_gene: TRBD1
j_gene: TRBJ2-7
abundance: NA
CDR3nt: TGTGCCAGCAGCCCCGGACAGGGGGCGCGGGAGCAGTACTTC
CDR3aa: CASSPGQGAREQYF

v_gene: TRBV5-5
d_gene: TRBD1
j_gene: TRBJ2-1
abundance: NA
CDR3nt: TGTGCCAGCAGCTCACCCGTAGTGAGGGACAGCGGACAATTCGGGCAGTTCTTC
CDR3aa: CASSSPVVRDSGQFGQFF

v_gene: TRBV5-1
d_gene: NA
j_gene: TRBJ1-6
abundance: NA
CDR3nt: TGCGCCAGCAGCTCGGGAGACTATAATTCACCCCTCCACTTT
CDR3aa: CASSSGDYNSPLHF

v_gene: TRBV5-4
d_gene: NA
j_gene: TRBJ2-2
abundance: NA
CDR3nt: TGTGCCAGCAGCTTGGTAGGGTCCTATACCGGGGAGCTGTTTTTT
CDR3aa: CASSLVGSYTGELFF

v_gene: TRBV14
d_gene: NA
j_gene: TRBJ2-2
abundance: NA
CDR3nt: TGTGCCAGCAGCCCTTTGGACCGGATAGCCGGGGAGCTGTTTTTT
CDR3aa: CASSPLDRIAGELFF

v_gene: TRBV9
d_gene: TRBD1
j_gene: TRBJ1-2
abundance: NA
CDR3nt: TGTGCCAGCAGCGTAACCCCATCTTCCGACAGGGGTAATGGCTACACCTTC
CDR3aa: CASSVTPSSDRGNGYTF

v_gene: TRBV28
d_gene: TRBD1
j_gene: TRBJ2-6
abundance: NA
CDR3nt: TGTGCCAGCAACGACAGGGCTGGGGCCAACGTCCTGACTTTC
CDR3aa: CASNDRAGANVLTF

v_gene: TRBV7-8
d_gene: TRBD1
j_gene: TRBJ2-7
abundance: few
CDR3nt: TGTGCCAGCAGCCTGGACAGGGGCTACGAGCAGTACTTC
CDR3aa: CASSLDRGYEQYF

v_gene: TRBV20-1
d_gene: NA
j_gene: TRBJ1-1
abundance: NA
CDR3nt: TGCAGTGGGGGGGCGGACACTGAAGCTTTCTTT
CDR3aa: CSGGADTEAFF

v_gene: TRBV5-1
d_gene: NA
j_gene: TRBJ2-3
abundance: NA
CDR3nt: TGCGCCAGCAGCTTGCACACAGATACGCAGTATTTT
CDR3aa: CASSLHTDTQYF

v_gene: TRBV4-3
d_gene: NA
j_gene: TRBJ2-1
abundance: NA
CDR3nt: TGCGCCAGCAGCCAAGAGGCGCTCAATGAGCAGTTCTTC
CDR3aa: CASSQEALNEQFF

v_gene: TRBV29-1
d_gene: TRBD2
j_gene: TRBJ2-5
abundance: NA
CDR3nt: TGCAGCGTTAGACTAGCGGGAGGGCTCCAGACCCAGTACTTC
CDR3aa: CSVRLAGGLQTQYF

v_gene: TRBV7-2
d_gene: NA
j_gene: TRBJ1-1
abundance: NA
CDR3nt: TGTGCCAGCAGTTTAAGTACTGAAGCTTTCTTT
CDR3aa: CASSLSTEAFF

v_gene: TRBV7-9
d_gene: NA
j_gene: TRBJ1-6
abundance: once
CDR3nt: TGTGCCAGCAGCTTAAGCGGGAAAAATTCACCCCTCCACTTT
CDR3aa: CASSLSGKNSPLHF